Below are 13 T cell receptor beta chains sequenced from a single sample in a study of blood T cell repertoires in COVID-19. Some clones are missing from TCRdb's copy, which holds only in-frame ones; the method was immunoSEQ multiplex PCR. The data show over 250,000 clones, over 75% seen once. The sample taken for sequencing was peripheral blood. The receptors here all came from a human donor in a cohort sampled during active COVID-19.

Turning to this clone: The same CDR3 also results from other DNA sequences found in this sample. The CDR3 DNA reads as TGCGCCAGCAGCTTGGGAGGAGGGGAGACCCAGTACTTC. Encoded protein: CASSLGGGETQYF. V gene TRBV5-1 combines with J gene TRBJ2-5; TRBD2 is a possible D gene (6 bases). The CDR3 contains 13 residues. Looked up from germline, CDR1 is SGHRS and CDR2 is YFSETQ. The germline V and J ends were trimmed by 0 bases and 5 bases, with 8 bases remaining between them.

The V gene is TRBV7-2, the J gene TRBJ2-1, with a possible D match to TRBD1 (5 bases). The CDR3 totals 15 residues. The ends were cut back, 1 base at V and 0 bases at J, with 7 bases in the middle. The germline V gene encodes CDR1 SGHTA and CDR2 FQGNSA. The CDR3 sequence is CASSLDQGSYNEQFF. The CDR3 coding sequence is TGTGCCAGCAGCTTAGACCAGGGCTCCTACAATGAGCAGTTCTTC. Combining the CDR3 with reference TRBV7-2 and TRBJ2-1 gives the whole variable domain GAGVSQSPSNKVTEKGKDVELRCDPISGHTALYWYRQSLGQGLEFLIYFQGNSAPDKSGLPSDRFSAERTGGSVSTLTIQRTQQEDSAVYLCASSLDQGSYNEQFFGPGTRLTVL.

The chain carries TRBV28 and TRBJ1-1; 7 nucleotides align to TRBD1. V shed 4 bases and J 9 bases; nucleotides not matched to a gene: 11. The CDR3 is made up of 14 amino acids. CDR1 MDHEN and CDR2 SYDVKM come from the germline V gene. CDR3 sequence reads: CASSSQSTGAQAFF. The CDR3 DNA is TGTGCCAGCAGTTCTCAAAGCACAGGGGCACAAGCTTTCTTT.

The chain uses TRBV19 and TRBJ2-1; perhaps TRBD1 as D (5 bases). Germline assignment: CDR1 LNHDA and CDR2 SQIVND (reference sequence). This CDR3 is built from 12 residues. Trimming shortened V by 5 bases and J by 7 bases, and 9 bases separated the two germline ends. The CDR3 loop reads CASSVRANEQFF. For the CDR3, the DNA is TGTGCCAGTAGTGTCAGGGCAAATGAGCAGTTCTTC. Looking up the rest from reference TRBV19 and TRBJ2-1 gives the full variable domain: DGGITQSPKYLFRKEGQNVTLSCEQNLNHDAMYWYRQDPGQGLRLIYYSQIVNDFQKGDIAEGYSVSREKKESFPLTVTSAQKNPTAFYLCASSVRANEQFFGPGTRLTVL.

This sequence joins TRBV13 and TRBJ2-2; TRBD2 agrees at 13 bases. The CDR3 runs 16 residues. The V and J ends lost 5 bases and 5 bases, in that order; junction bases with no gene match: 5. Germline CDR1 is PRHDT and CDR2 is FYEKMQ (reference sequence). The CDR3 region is CASSPWTSGSTGELFF. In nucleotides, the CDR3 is TGTGCCAGCAGCCCCTGGACTAGCGGGAGTACCGGGGAGCTGTTTTTT.

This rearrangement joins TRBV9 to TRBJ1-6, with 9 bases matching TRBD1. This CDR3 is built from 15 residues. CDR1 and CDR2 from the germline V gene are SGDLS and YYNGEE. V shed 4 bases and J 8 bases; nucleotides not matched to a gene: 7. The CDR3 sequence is CASSPRTGADSPLHF. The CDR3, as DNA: TGTGCCAGCAGCCCCCGGACAGGGGCGGATTCACCCCTCCACTTT.

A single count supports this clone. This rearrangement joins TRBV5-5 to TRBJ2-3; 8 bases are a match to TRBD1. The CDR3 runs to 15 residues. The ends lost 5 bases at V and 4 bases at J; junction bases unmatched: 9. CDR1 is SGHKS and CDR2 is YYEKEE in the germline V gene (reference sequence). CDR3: CASRQGAETSDTQYF. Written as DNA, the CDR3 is TGTGCCAGCAGGCAGGGGGCAGAGACTTCAGATACGCAGTATTTT.

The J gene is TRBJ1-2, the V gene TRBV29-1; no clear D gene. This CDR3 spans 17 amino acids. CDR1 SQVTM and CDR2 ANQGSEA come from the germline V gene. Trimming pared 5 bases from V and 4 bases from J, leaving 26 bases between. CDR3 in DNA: TGCAGCGTTATATCCGAGTCCGCAGCGGCGTTTCCCTATGGCTACACCTTC. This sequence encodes CSVISESAAAFPYGYTF.

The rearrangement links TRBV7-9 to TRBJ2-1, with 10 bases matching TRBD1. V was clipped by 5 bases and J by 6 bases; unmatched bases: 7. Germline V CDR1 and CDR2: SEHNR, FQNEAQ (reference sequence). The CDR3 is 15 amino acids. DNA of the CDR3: TGTGCCAGCAGCCAAATCGGGACAGGGGTCAATGAGCAGTTCTTC. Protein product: CASSQIGTGVNEQFF. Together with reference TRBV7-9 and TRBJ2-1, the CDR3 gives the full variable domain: DTGVSQNPRHKITKRGQNVTFRCDPISEHNRLYWYRQTLGQGPEFLTYFQNEAQLEKSRLLSDRFSAERPKGSFSTLEIQRTEQGDSAMYLCASSQIGTGVNEQFFGPGTRLTVL.

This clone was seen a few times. In DNA, the CDR3 is TGTGCCAGCAGCTTAATCTCCAATGAGCAGTTCTTC. Translation gives CASSLISNEQFF. The rearrangement joins TRBV7-9 to TRBJ2-1; unclear D gene. V was trimmed by 2 bases and J by 6 bases, leaving 5 bases between them. The V gene's germline CDR1 is SEHNR and CDR2 FQNEAQ (reference sequence). The CDR3 runs to 12 residues.

This CDR3 is CASSIPGTGNQPQHF. In nucleotides, the CDR3 is TGTGCCAGCAGTATTCCCGGGACAGGGAATCAGCCCCAGCATTTT. The chain is built from TRBV2 and TRBJ1-5, with 9 bases fitting TRBD1. CDR3 size: 15 residues. J gave up 4 bases and V 5 bases, and 6 bases lay outside the gene matches. Germline V lookup: CDR1 SNHLY, CDR2 FYNNEI.

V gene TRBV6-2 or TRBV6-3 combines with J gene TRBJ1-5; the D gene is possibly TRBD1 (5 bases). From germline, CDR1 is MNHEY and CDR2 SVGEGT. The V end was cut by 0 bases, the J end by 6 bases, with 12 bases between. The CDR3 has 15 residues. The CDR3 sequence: CASSYSMAGSQPQHF. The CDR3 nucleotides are TGTGCCAGCAGTTACTCGATGGCAGGGTCTCAGCCCCAGCATTTT.

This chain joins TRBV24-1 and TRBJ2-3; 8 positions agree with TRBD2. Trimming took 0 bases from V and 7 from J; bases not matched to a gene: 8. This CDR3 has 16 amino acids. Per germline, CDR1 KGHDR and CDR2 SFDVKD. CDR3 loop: CATSDLGSGGPYTQYF. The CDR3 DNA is TGTGCCACCAGTGATTTGGGGTCGGGAGGGCCATATACGCAGTATTTT.